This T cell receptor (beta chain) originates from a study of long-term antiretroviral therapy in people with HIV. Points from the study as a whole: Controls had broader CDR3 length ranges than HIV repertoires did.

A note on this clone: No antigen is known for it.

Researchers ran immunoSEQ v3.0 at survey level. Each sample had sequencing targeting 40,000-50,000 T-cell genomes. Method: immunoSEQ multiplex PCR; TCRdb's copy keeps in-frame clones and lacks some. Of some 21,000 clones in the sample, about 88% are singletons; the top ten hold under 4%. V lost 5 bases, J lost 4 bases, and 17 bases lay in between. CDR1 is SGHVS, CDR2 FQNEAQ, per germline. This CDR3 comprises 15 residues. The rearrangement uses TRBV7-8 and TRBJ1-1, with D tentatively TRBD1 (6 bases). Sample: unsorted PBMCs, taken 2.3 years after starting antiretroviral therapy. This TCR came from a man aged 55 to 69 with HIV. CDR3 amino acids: CASSPQTGSGTEAFF. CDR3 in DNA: TGTGCCAGCAGCCCCCAAACAGGGAGCGGCACTGAAGCTTTCTTT.